This T cell receptor (beta chain) was obtained from a study of blood T cell repertoires in COVID-19 (dated by TCRdb to 2020 to 2021). As for the study more broadly: Samples from collaborators originated in the United States, Italy and Spain and spanned both the acute and convalescent phases of COVID-19. Where available, HLA class I and class II types were obtained from metadata supplied by the sample provider rather than from assay-based typing. The material from the prospective study consisted of cDNA or gDNA derived from T cells, B-cell-depleted T cells, or PBMCs. Samples were obtained from the ongoing ImmuneRACE study (first 160 participants) and from about 1,300 subjects provided by 6 global collaborators. A freely available public database, intended as a resource for researchers studying the immune response to SARS-CoV-2, is where the repertoires were released. Subjects who had been exposed to COVID-19, were actively infected with it, or had recovered from it provided the deeply sampled blood TCRbeta repertoires that made up the dataset. A de-identified subject ID, COVID-19 status, age in years and sex were almost always included in the sample metadata. General study outcomes and caveats: The quantity of clinical and demographic metadata differed by source and by participant and was supplied without curation.

The germline ends are 14 bases apart after V is trimmed by 8 bases and J by 7 bases. The CDR3 contains 12 residues, cysteine and phenylalanine counted. CDR3 DNA is the only sequence kept; it has 36 bases, read in frame from the first base. The germline V gene yields MNHEY for CDR1 and SVGAGI for CDR2. Note on this clone: Its specific antigen is unknown. The sample holds no much larger clone one base away, and base qualities are not on file.

Each collaborating institution followed its own protocols to collect whole blood in K2EDTA tubes. For TCRbeta analysis, collaborators shipped samples in one of three forms: frozen whole blood, isolated PBMCs, or DNA extracted from either of those sample types. The immunoSEQ Assay, a bias-controlled multiplex PCR, was used to amplify TCRbeta CDR3 regions from genomic DNA. As for the original processing: Nucleated cell counts per sample were estimated from amplification of reference gene primers within the assay. To quantify the absolute abundance of each unique TCRbeta CDR3 rearrangement, sequence reads were collapsed and filtered. For each sample, productive Simpson clonality was calculated by taking the square root of Simpson's diversity index across productive rearrangements. Drawn from immuneACCESS, this table holds only the in-frame rearrangements with V and J called that TCRdb kept. Clones are partly lost; checked studies trace under half to an unresolved V gene and leave the rest unexplained. V, J and clone size are those of that table, while D and trimming were read from the DNA. The sample data list 200,000 to 250,000 clones, and 86% of these were observed just once. 9% to 15% of the sample is in the top ten clones.

The origin of this receptor is a man at least 80 years old with acute or convalescent COVID-19. Sequenced: peripheral blood. The chain was built from TRBV6-5 and TRBJ1-2, with TRBD1 tentatively as D gene (5 bases match). The base sequence is TGTGCCAGCGGGGGGAGATTAGCTGGCTACACCTTC. It translates to CASGGRLAGYTF.